The present entry profiles one TCR beta chain with its context. This record belongs to a study of shared clonotypes between healthy human individuals. Donors had no recently reported acute infections or vaccinations and were HIV-negative. Per the study methods: There were no quality scores in the junction-only immunoSEQ sequences, so filtering differed. Sequenced by immunoSEQ multiplex PCR; TCRdb stores in-frame clones only, minus some. V, J and clone size reflect that table, while D and trimming were determined from the DNA. The sample lists 1,400,000 or so clones, about 98.5% occurring once. Between the trimmed V and J ends, which lost 1 base and 4 bases, there was a span of 13 bases. This CDR3 spans 15 amino acids. Germline V gene lookup returns CDR1 LNHDA and CDR2 SQIVND (reference sequence).

The sequencing sample was made of naive CD4+ T cells sorted from blood. Subset indicated: CD45RA+ positively selected. This TCR came from a man aged 25-45 years in good health. The chain links TRBV19 to TRBJ1-1, with D possibly matching TRBD1 (6 bases). The CDR3 sequence is CASSIGQVVGTEAFF. CDR3 bases: TGTGCCAGTAGTATAGGACAGGTGGTCGGCACTGAAGCTTTCTTT. Looking up the rest from reference TRBV19 and TRBJ1-1 gives the full variable domain: DGGITQSPKYLFRKEGQNVTLSCEQNLNHDAMYWYRQDPGQGLRLIYYSQIVNDFQKGDIAEGYSVSREKKESFPLTVTSAQKNPTAFYLCASSIGQVVGTEAFFGQGTRLTVV.